This is a list of T cell receptor beta chains from one sample in a study of T cell repertoires in cytomegalovirus infection. TCRdb reprocessed the reads via MiXCR and lists one record per CDR3 protein. Altogether more than 45,000 distinct CDR3 sequences are present, 33% being singletons, with the ten largest covering around 70%. The antigens for these receptors are not known. Specimen: PBMCs, sequenced either directly or after in vitro stimulation (not recorded which). These receptors were taken from a human donor in good health (CMV status not recorded). Some clones in this sample may be carry-over from other donors' samples. Each CDR3 is given with its conserved first and last residue. The order of the fields is CDR3 length, J gene, V gene, D gene, clone size, CDR3 protein, CDR3 DNA. D genes are given only for firm matches. Rows give clone size only sometimes, using once, few, many, or a class for an expanded clone.

17,TRBJ2-3,TRBV28,TRBD1,few,CASSFPGQGGRRDTQYF,TGTGCCAGCAGTTTTCCCGGACAGGGTGGGAGAAGGGATACGCAGTATTTT
17,TRBJ1-2,TRBV7-2,-,many,CASSARGTPTPLFGYTF,TGTGCCAGCAGCGCACGGGGAACCCCAACGCCGCTTTTTGGCTACACCTTC
15,TRBJ2-5,TRBV7-6,-,-,CASSQSGAVQETQYF,TGTGCCAGCAGCCAATCGGGGGCAGTCCAAGAGACCCAGTACTTC
14,TRBJ2-1,TRBV12-3/TRBV12-4,-,-,CASSPPVSYNEQFF,TGTGCCAGCAGCCCCCCGGTCTCCTACAATGAGCAGTTCTTC
17,TRBJ2-6,TRBV20-1,TRBD2,-,CSARTGTSGIGANVLTF,TGCAGTGCTAGAACCGGGACTAGCGGGATCGGGGCCAACGTCCTGACTTTC
19,TRBJ2-4,TRBV4-3,-,-,CASSQRHPSFTGPLNIQYF,TGCGCCAGCAGCCAGAGACACCCGTCGTTTACAGGGCCACTAAACATTCAGTACTTC
13,TRBJ2-4,TRBV12-3/TRBV12-4,-,-,CASRPASTGIQYF,TGTGCCAGCAGGCCCGCCTCGACGGGTATTCAGTACTTC
14,TRBJ2-7,TRBV7-8,-,many,CASSSEGPTNEQYF,TGTGCCAGCAGCTCCGAGGGACCAACCAACGAGCAGTACTTC
16,TRBJ2-7,TRBV24-1,TRBD1,once,CATSEDSGTAFYEQYF,TGTGCCACCAGTGAAGACTCCGGGACAGCGTTCTACGAGCAGTACTTC
15,TRBJ1-5,TRBV7-2,TRBD1,few,CASSLRGRGEQPQHF,TGTGCCAGCAGCTTAAGAGGCAGGGGGGAACAGCCCCAGCATTTT
14,TRBJ2-7,TRBV10-3,-,-,CAISESRQNYEQYF,TGTGCCATCAGTGAGTCGAGACAGAACTACGAGCAGTACTTC
16,TRBJ2-3,TRBV5-1,TRBD1,-,CASSASGTGLADTQYF,TGCGCCAGCAGCGCCTCCGGGACAGGGTTAGCAGATACGCAGTATTTT
13,TRBJ2-1,TRBV29-1,-,few,CSTNGRVYNEQFF,TGCAGCACAAATGGGCGGGTCTACAATGAGCAGTTCTTC
12,TRBJ2-1,TRBV7-9,-,many,CASSLSWGEQFF,TGTGCCAGCAGCTTATCATGGGGTGAGCAGTTCTTC
14,TRBJ2-3,TRBV24-1,-,-,CATGAGPLTDTQYF,TGTGCCACCGGGGCAGGACCCCTCACAGATACGCAGTATTTT
17,TRBJ2-1,TRBV20-1,TRBD2,-,CSARGGRGAGGDNEQFF,TGCAGTGCTAGAGGAGGACGAGGAGCGGGAGGGGACAATGAGCAGTTCTTC
15,TRBJ2-1,TRBV6-1,TRBD1,-,CASSPGQGTNNEQFF,TGTGCCAGCAGCCCTGGACAGGGGACCAACAATGAGCAGTTCTTC
17,TRBJ2-1,TRBV12-5,TRBD1,-,CASGLARPGTVYNEQFF,TGTGCTAGTGGTTTGGCCCGCCCAGGGACAGTTTACAATGAGCAGTTCTTC
15,TRBJ2-7,TRBV20-1,TRBD1,-,CSARPLWTGSYEQYF,TGCAGTGCTAGACCCCTGTGGACAGGATCCTACGAGCAGTACTTC
16,TRBJ1-2,TRBV20-1,-,-,CSARGGSRPNNYGYTF,TGCAGTGCTAGGGGAGGCTCCCGACCTAATAACTATGGCTACACCTTC
13,TRBJ2-7,TRBV7-2,TRBD1,many,CASSLAGGHEQYF,TGTGCCAGCAGCTTGGCAGGGGGCCACGAGCAGTACTTC
16,TRBJ2-5,TRBV11-2,TRBD2,-,CASSPRLAGLQETQYF,TGTGCCAGCAGCCCCCGGCTAGCGGGGTTACAAGAGACCCAGTACTTC
14,TRBJ1-1,TRBV4-3,TRBD1,-,CASSQLPRDSEAFF,TGCGCCAGCAGCCAGCTACCTCGGGACAGTGAAGCTTTCTTT
14,TRBJ1-1,TRBV7-9,-,-,CASSLDRLNTEAFF,TGTGCCAGCAGCTTAGACAGGTTGAACACTGAAGCTTTCTTT
15,TRBJ1-4,TRBV7-8,-,-,CASSFFRGTNEKLFF,TGTGCCAGCAGCTTTTTTCGGGGAACTAATGAAAAACTGTTTTTT
13,TRBJ1-2,TRBV12-3/TRBV12-4,-,-,CASRETASYGYTF,TGTGCCAGCAGGGAGACAGCCTCCTATGGCTACACCTTC
14,TRBJ2-7,TRBV29-1,-,-,CSVAPGLHSNEQYF,TGCAGCGTTGCCCCGGGCCTTCACTCCAACGAGCAGTACTTC
13,TRBJ2-7,TRBV27,-,few,CASSPLGYGEQYF,TGTGCCAGCAGTCCCCTCGGGTACGGCGAGCAGTACTTC
15,TRBJ1-4,TRBV18,TRBD1,few,CASSPPGQAREKLFF,TGTGCCAGCTCACCACCGGGACAGGCCAGAGAAAAACTGTTTTTT
15,TRBJ2-3,TRBV5-6,-,-,CASSLSPGRTDTQYF,TGTGCCAGCAGCTTGAGTCCGGGACGCACAGATACGCAGTATTTT
14,TRBJ2-7,TRBV7-8,-,few,CASSLHLRSYEQYF,TGTGCCAGCAGCTTACACCTCCGTTCCTACGAGCAGTACTTC
14,TRBJ2-5,TRBV19,TRBD2,-,CASSAVGTSTTQYF,TGTGCCAGTAGTGCCGTGGGGACTAGTACGACCCAGTACTTC
15,TRBJ2-3,TRBV6-5,-,-,CASSPAGRRSDTQYF,TGTGCCAGCAGTCCAGCCGGCCGGAGGTCCGATACGCAGTATTTT
13,TRBJ2-2,TRBV11-2,-,few,CASSLTDTGELFF,TGTGCCAGCAGCCTTACAGACACCGGGGAGCTGTTTTTT
12,TRBJ1-2,TRBV2,-,few,CASSEGASGYTF,TGTGCCAGCAGTGAAGGAGCATCAGGCTACACCTTC